This T cell receptor beta chain was captured in a study of blood T cell repertoires in COVID-19. Study-level background: The United States, Italy and Spain provided the acute and convalescent COVID-19 samples. T cells, B-cell-depleted T cells, or PBMCs supplied cDNA or gDNA.

In the source study's methods: Amplified reference gene primers provided the basis for estimating nucleated cell counts. Data came from immunoSEQ multiplex PCR; TCRdb stores just in-frame clones and leaves some out. D and trimming come from the DNA, and the V and J calls and clone size come from that table. The data contain approximately 190,000 clones, roughly four fifths of them seen just once; the ten biggest clones take up under 7.5%. The germline V gene encodes CDR1 MNHEY and CDR2 SMNVEV (reference sequence). CDR3 length: 16 amino acids. V was trimmed by 5 bases and J by 1 base, leaving 15 bases between them.

The chain joins TRBV27 to TRBJ1-5; D gene uncertain. Sample: peripheral blood. The clonotype originates from a woman aged 40 to 50 with acute or convalescent COVID-19. CDR3 sequence reads: CASSPSGSGSNQPQHF. CDR3 DNA: TGTGCCAGCAGTCCCTCGGGGTCGGGGAGCAATCAGCCCCAGCATTTT.